The entry below gives a single T cell receptor beta chain sequence along with its context. The antigen is unknown. Possible read error: a much larger clone is one base away. The sample comes from a study of neurological immune-mediated disorders. A blood bank in Maryland, USA, provided the volunteers who served as healthy controls. cDNA synthesis was performed by 5'RACE with 10-nucleotide random UMIs. TCRdb processed the 5' RACE reads anew with MiXCR; each CDR3 protein has one entry. Of under 45,000 distinct CDR3 sequences listed, roughly 13% are singletons. Germline loops: CDR1 MNHEY, CDR2 SVGAGI. The CDR3 sequence is 14 residues long. Whole-study findings and limits: Expanded clones shared no identical CDR3 amino acid sequences across subjects, which suggested private TCR-beta repertoires in all groups. TCR clonal expansion peaked in HTLV-1-associated myelopathy patients and was lowest in multiple sclerosis patients.

The clonotype was recovered from a female donor in good health. The sequenced material came from PBMCs. This chain links TRBV6-5 with TRBJ1-1; 8 bases line up with TRBD1. CDR3: CASSRQGPSTDAFF. The CDR3, as DNA: TGTGCCAGCAGTAGACAGGGGCCCAGCACTGACGCTTTCTTT.